Below, 31 T cell receptor beta chains from the same sample are listed, as sequenced in a study of T cells after yellow fever vaccination. TCRdb processed the 5' RACE reads anew with MiXCR; each CDR3 protein has one entry. The data show 100,000 to 150,000 distinct CDR3 sequences, with 6.5% to 8% seen just once and around 2.5% held by the top ten. This material consisted of CD4+ T cells sorted from PBMCs, taken 10 days after the first yellow fever vaccination. These receptors all come from a man aged 18 to 30 who received the YFV17D yellow fever vaccine.

In its sample, this clonotype was seen many times. V and J are TRBV12-3 or TRBV12-4 and TRBJ1-3; D gene unclear. V was trimmed by 2 bases and J by 0 bases, leaving 8 bases between them. The CDR3 has 15 residues. DNA of the CDR3: TGTGCCAGCAGTTTAATCCGATACTCTGGAAACACCATATATTTT. Translated: CASSLIRYSGNTIYF.

The table lists this clonotype with a few counts. The chain has TRBV7-2 and TRBJ2-4; 8 nucleotides agree with TRBD2. The CDR3 is 17 amino acids. The V gene's germline CDR1 is SGHTA and CDR2 FQGNSA. Trimming cost V 5 bases and J 1 base; bases outside gene matches: 10. CDR3 residues: CASSPVSGGDAKNIQYF. The CDR3 DNA is TGTGCCAGCAGCCCCGTCTCGGGGGGGGATGCCAAAAACATTCAGTACTTC. The entire variable domain, with the rest obtained from reference TRBV7-2 and TRBJ2-4, is as follows: GAGVSQSPSNKVTEKGKDVELRCDPISGHTALYWYRQSLGQGLEFLIYFQGNSAPDKSGLPSDRFSAERTGGSVSTLTIQRTQQEDSAVYLCASSPVSGGDAKNIQYFGAGTRLSVL.

In this sample, this clonotype turned up a few times. The CDR3 reads CASSLLTVTDTQYF. In DNA form, the CDR3 reads TGTGCCAGCAGTTTACTTACGGTTACAGATACGCAGTATTTT. The rearrangement links TRBV12-3 or TRBV12-4 to TRBJ2-3, with unresolved D. V lost 2 bases, J lost 3 bases, and 9 bases lay in between. The CDR3 totals 14 residues.

This clonotype was seen repeatedly, ten times or more. The J gene is TRBJ2-2, the V gene TRBV12-3 or TRBV12-4; no firm D call. The length of the CDR3 is 13 residues. V was shortened by 3 bases and J by 7 bases, with 9 bases between the two germline ends. Here the CDR3 DNA reads TGTGCCAGCAGTTTGGTGGAAGGCGGGGAGCTGTTTTTT. It is translated as CASSLVEGGELFF.

The table lists this clonotype with many counts. The chain combines TRBV11-1 with TRBJ2-3; 8 nucleotides line up with TRBD2. V shed 2 bases, J shed 2 bases, and the junction held 12 bases outside the gene matches. This CDR3 region has 18 residues. The germline V gene has CDR1 SGHAT and CDR2 FQDESV (reference sequence). In DNA, the CDR3 is TGTGCCAGCAGCTTATTCCAGTTCGCGGGGGGCCTCACAGATACGCAGTATTTT. Translation gives CASSLFQFAGGLTDTQYF. The full variable domain, its missing parts supplied by reference TRBV11-1 and TRBJ2-3, is EAEVAQSPRYKITEKSQAVAFWCDPISGHATLYWYRQILGQGPELLVQFQDESVVDDSQLPKDRFSAERLKGVDSTLKIQPAELGDSAMYLCASSLFQFAGGLTDTQYFGPGTRLTVL.

In this sample, this clonotype turned up many times. The CDR3 nucleotides are TGCAGCGTTGAAGTGTTCGGGGTCAATGGCTACACCTTC. It specifies CSVEVFGVNGYTF. The chain uses TRBV29-1 and TRBJ1-2, with D hard to call. CDR1 and CDR2 (germline): SQVTM, ANQGSEA. Trimming stripped 1 base from V and 6 bases from J, with 12 bases between. CDR3 length: 13 residues.

This clonotype was found many times. The chain recombines TRBV4-1 with TRBJ2-4, with 7 bases that match TRBD1. Trimming removed 1 base from V and 9 bases from J; junction bases left unmatched: 9. CDR3 length equals 15 residues. The germline V gene has CDR1 MGHRA and CDR2 YSYEKL. DNA of the CDR3: TGCGCCAGCAGCCAAGGGGGGACAGTCTCTGGCATTCAGTACTTC. The encoded protein is CASSQGGTVSGIQYF.

The chain links TRBV19 to TRBJ1-1, with D perhaps TRBD1 (5 bases). V was clipped by 6 bases and J by 6 bases, with 11 bases between them. Germline CDR1 LNHDA, CDR2 SQIVND (reference sequence). The CDR3 contains 12 residues. The DNA for the CDR3 is TGTGCCAGTAGCTACAGGTACTCTGAAGCTTTCTTT. Amino acid sequence: CASSYRYSEAFF.

This clonotype appeared many times. The chain combines TRBV7-9 with TRBJ1-4; no clear D. Germline V gene lookup returns CDR1 SEHNR and CDR2 FQNEAQ (reference sequence). This CDR3 is built from 13 residues. Between the trimmed V and J ends, which lost 5 bases and 4 bases, there was a span of 8 bases. The CDR3 region is CASSRVGNEKLFF. CDR3 DNA sequence: TGTGCCAGCAGCAGGGTCGGTAATGAAAAACTGTTTTTT.

In its sample, this clonotype was seen many times. The rearrangement joins TRBV6-1 to TRBJ2-3; 7 bases are shared with TRBD2. The CDR3 is 16 amino acids. Germline V gene data show CDR1 as MNHNS and CDR2 as SASEGT. V shed 7 bases, J shed 10 bases, and the junction held 20 bases outside the gene matches. CDR3 residues: CASTPREAQLSFSQYF. CDR3 in DNA: TGTGCCAGCACCCCTCGGGAGGCCCAACTTTCTTTTTCGCAGTATTTT.

This clonotype was recorded many times. This chain joins TRBV7-9 and TRBJ1-3, with D maybe TRBD1 (5 bases). Germline CDR1 reads SEHNR; CDR2 reads FQNEAQ (reference sequence). V was trimmed by 2 bases and J by 7 bases, leaving 9 bases between them. CDR3 size: 13 residues. The CDR3 nucleotides are TGTGCCAGCAGCTTACAGGGTGTTAACACCATATATTTT. Protein sequence: CASSLQGVNTIYF.

This clonotype was observed at least ten times. The chain couples TRBV5-1 to TRBJ2-3; no clear D gene. Germline V gives CDR1 SGHRS, CDR2 YFSETQ. This CDR3 is built from 14 residues. The V and J ends lost 0 bases and 0 bases respectively, with 5 bases between them. This CDR3 is CASSLGASTDTQYF. DNA of the CDR3: TGCGCCAGCAGCTTGGGCGCCAGCACAGATACGCAGTATTTT.

This clonotype was detected many times. The V and J genes are TRBV5-1 and TRBJ2-2; 10 bases line up with TRBD2. Looked up from germline, CDR1 is SGHRS and CDR2 is YFSETQ. V was clipped by 0 bases and J by 5 bases; unmatched bases: 4. The CDR3 loop spans 16 amino acids. The CDR3 reads CASSLDISGGTGELFF. Written as DNA, the CDR3 is TGCGCCAGCAGCTTGGATATTAGCGGGGGGACCGGGGAGCTGTTTTTT.

This clonotype was detected a few times. The rearrangement links TRBV4-1 to TRBJ2-5; TRBD2 agrees at 12 bases. V lost 7 bases to trimming and J lost 5 bases; unmatched junction nucleotides: 14. This CDR3 has 17 amino acids. Germline V lookup: CDR1 MGHRA, CDR2 YSYEKL. The DNA for the CDR3 is TGCGCCAGCACGGGCCGGGCTAGCGGGGGGGCACGGGAGACCCAGTACTTC. Protein sequence: CASTGRASGGARETQYF.

This clonotype was seen a handful of times. The chain links TRBV6-1 to TRBJ1-2; no clear D. The CDR3 spans 13 residues. Germline V gene data show CDR1 as MNHNS and CDR2 as SASEGT. Trimming cost V 3 bases and J 7 bases, with 12 bases left between them. The DNA of the CDR3 is TGTGCCAGCAGTGACACAAGGGTTGGTGGCTACACCTTC. Amino acids: CASSDTRVGGYTF.

In its sample, this clonotype was seen many times. V gene TRBV6-5 combines with J gene TRBJ1-1; 7 nucleotides align to TRBD1. The J segment lost 3 bases and the V segment lost 2 bases, leaving 6 bases of the junction unmatched. The CDR3 is 15 amino acids. Germline V gene data show CDR1 as MNHEY and CDR2 as SVGAGI. The CDR3 here is CASSYAKGAYTEAFF. In DNA form, the CDR3 reads TGTGCCAGCAGTTACGCCAAGGGGGCTTACACTGAAGCTTTCTTT.

This clonotype was detected many times. The CDR3 sequence is CSVGDTYEQYV. CDR3 DNA sequence: TGCAGCGTTGGGGACACCTACGAGCAGTACGTC. This chain connects TRBV29-1 to TRBJ2-7; D possibly corresponds to TRBD1 (6 bases). Germline V gene sequence: CDR1 SQVTM, CDR2 ANQGSEA. Trimming took off 4 bases at V and 2 bases at J, with 6 bases between the two ends. This CDR3 is 11 amino acids long.

In its sample, this clonotype was seen a few times. The chain employs TRBV18 and TRBJ2-5; 8 bases are shared with TRBD2. The CDR3 length is 17 residues. The V gene's germline CDR1 is KGHSH and CDR2 LQKENI. Trimming cost V 1 base and J 2 bases; bases outside gene matches: 9. Written as DNA, the CDR3 is TGTGCCAGCTCACCACGGTCTGCGGGGGGTTTACAAGAGACCCAGTACTTC. Translated, it gives CASSPRSAGGLQETQYF.

This clonotype was seen many times. This sequence joins TRBV6-2 or TRBV6-3 and TRBJ2-5, with D tentatively TRBD2 (5 bases). Germline CDR1 is MNHEY and CDR2 is SVGEGT. V lost 2 bases, J lost 0 bases, and 10 bases lay in between. This CDR3 spans 15 amino acids. The CDR3 bases are TGTGCCAGCAGTTACAGGACTTGGTACCAAGAGACCCAGTACTTC. Amino acid sequence: CASSYRTWYQETQYF.

At least ten counts were recorded for this clonotype. The chain employs TRBV27 and TRBJ1-1; no definite D call. The CDR3 sequence is 14 residues long. Germline lookup yields CDR1 MNHEY and CDR2 SMNVEV (reference sequence). Between the trimmed V and J ends, which lost 5 bases and 11 bases, there was a span of 21 bases. The CDR3 DNA is TGTGCCAGCAGTCCTATGTCACTTGGAGGAAGGGCTTTCTTT. It yields the protein CASSPMSLGGRAFF.

This clonotype was seen ten or more times. The gene calls are TRBV5-1 and TRBJ2-3; 14 nucleotides line up with TRBD2. Trimming took 0 bases from V and 4 from J; bases not matched to a gene: 1. CDR3 length: 16 amino acids. CDR1 and CDR2 from the germline V gene are SGHRS and YFSETQ. CDR3 protein: CASSLVTSGGADTQYF. CDR3 sequence (DNA): TGCGCCAGCAGCTTGGTGACTAGCGGGGGGGCAGATACGCAGTATTTT.

This clonotype was seen at least ten times. This chain joins TRBV4-2 and TRBJ2-5; 8 bases agree with TRBD1. CDR1 is LGHNA and CDR2 is YNFKEQ in the germline V gene. The CDR3 spans 15 residues. With V trimmed by 4 bases and J by 3 bases, 7 bases remained unmatched. CDR3 in amino acids: CASSPTGTGEETQYF. The CDR3 DNA reads TGTGCCAGCAGCCCGACCGGGACAGGAGAAGAGACCCAGTACTTC.

This clonotype was recorded at least ten times. This chain uses TRBV20-1 with TRBJ2-1; 8 nucleotides align to TRBD2. Germline CDR1 is DFQATT and CDR2 is SNEGSKA (reference sequence). V lost 5 bases to trimming and J lost 7 bases; unmatched junction nucleotides: 16. This CDR3 is 16 amino acids long. The CDR3 DNA reads TGCAGTGCTTCTTCGAGCGGAGGCGGGGGGATTAATGAGCAGTTCTTC. Its translation is CSASSSGGGGINEQFF.

This clonotype was found many times. The chain joins TRBV5-4 to TRBJ1-1; a weak D match, TRBD1 (5 bases). Germline V gene data show CDR1 as SGHNT and CDR2 as YYREEE (reference sequence). V gave up 0 bases and J gave up 5 bases, with 11 bases separating them. The CDR3 contains 14 residues. This chain's CDR3 is CASSLVGVETEAFF. The CDR3 region has the DNA TGTGCCAGCAGCTTGGTAGGGGTCGAAACTGAAGCTTTCTTT. Drawing the rest from reference TRBV5-4 and TRBJ1-1, the complete variable domain is ETGVTQSPTHLIKTRGQQVTLRCSSQSGHNTVSWYQQALGQGPQFIFQYYREEENGRGNFPPRFSGLQFPNYSSELNVNALELDDSALYLCASSLVGVETEAFFGQGTRLTVV.

This clonotype was seen a handful of times. The chain carries TRBV7-2 and TRBJ2-1, with 7 positions matching TRBD2. The CDR3 runs 18 residues. The J segment lost 8 bases and the V segment lost 4 bases, leaving 20 bases of the junction unmatched. In germline, CDR1 is SGHTA, CDR2 FQGNSA. Here the CDR3 reads CASSYRWGVGGVRDEQFF. The CDR3 bases are TGTGCCAGCAGCTACCGGTGGGGGGTTGGGGGGGTTAGGGATGAGCAGTTCTTC.

This clonotype was seen ten or more times. The V gene is TRBV18, the J gene TRBJ2-3; the D gene is possibly TRBD2 (5 bases). Deletions cut 3 bases from V and 4 bases from J, with 8 bases between. The CDR3 is 13 amino acids. CDR1 is KGHSH, CDR2 LQKENI, per germline. DNA for the CDR3: TGTGCCAGCTCACCCTCTAGCCCAGATACGCAGTATTTT. It codes for CASSPSSPDTQYF.

In its sample, this clonotype was seen many times. This chain connects TRBV4-3 to TRBJ2-3, with a weak D call TRBD2 (6 bases). V was pared by 0 bases and J by 5 bases, with 12 bases between. Germline V lookup: CDR1 LGHNA, CDR2 YSLEER. The CDR3 extends over 15 amino acids. CDR3 loop: CASSQELMGGDTQYF. CDR3 DNA: TGCGCCAGCAGCCAAGAGCTGATGGGGGGAGATACGCAGTATTTT.

At least ten counts were recorded for this clonotype. The V call is TRBV24-1, the J call TRBJ2-1, with TRBD2 identical over 10 bases. This CDR3 spans 15 amino acids. V shed 4 bases, J shed 9 bases, and the junction held 8 bases outside the gene matches. In germline, CDR1 is KGHDR, CDR2 SFDVKD. The CDR3 here is CATSDASGGFFEQFF. The CDR3 nucleotides are TGTGCCACCAGTGACGCTAGCGGGGGCTTTTTTGAGCAGTTCTTC.

In its sample, this clonotype was seen a few times. The chain combines TRBV25-1 with TRBJ2-3; D gene unclear. Germline loops: CDR1 MGHDK, CDR2 SYGVNS. V was cut by 1 base and J by 2 bases, with 4 bases left in between. This CDR3 comprises 13 residues. As DNA, the CDR3 is TGTGCCAGCAGTGAATTGTACACAGATACGCAGTATTTT. This codes for CASSELYTDTQYF.

Ten or more counts support this clonotype. The V and J genes are TRBV5-6 and TRBJ2-1; D possibly corresponds to TRBD1 (6 bases). The germline V and J ends were trimmed by 2 bases and 11 bases, with 11 bases remaining between them. Per the germline V gene, CDR1 is SGHDT and CDR2 is YYEEEE. The CDR3 consists of 12 residues. For the CDR3, the DNA is TGTGCCAGCAGCTTACTGCAGGGGAAGCAGTTCTTC. Translation gives CASSLLQGKQFF.

With respect to this clonotype: Being one base from a much bigger clone, this may be a read error. The chain employs TRBV29-1 and TRBJ1-1; D call uncertain. CDR1 and CDR2 from the germline V gene are SQVTM and ANQGSEA. The CDR3 length is 13 residues. CDR3 nucleotides: TGCAGCGTTCAAGATCACTTGGACACTGAAGCTTTCTTT. Encoded protein: CSVQDHLDTEAFF.